The clone carrying this T cell receptor beta chain was recorded only once. The antigen is undetermined. Use of 60 Vbeta and 13 Jbeta primers characterized the PCR. Profiling relied on immunoSEQ multiplex PCR, and the TCRdb table lists in-frame clones only, not all of them. This sample has tens of thousands of clones; roughly 78% occur once, and the top ten carry around 2.5%. This specimen comes from a study of cytomegalovirus exposure and HLA in healthy donors. CDR3 length equals 15 residues. V was cut by 6 bases and J by 6 bases, with 21 bases left in between. Germline V gives CDR1 SNHLY, CDR2 FYNNEI. Findings and limits, study-wide: Rare TCR sequences dominated, though some public TCRs recurred in many donors. As confirmed in vitro, three CMV-associated chains were specific for CMV antigens. Cytomegalovirus status was reportedly diagnosed by the classifier with high specificity and sensitivity. Later on, a genetic analysis was performed. It linked a missense variant in DCLRE1C with V- and J-gene trimming of TCR beta.

Sequenced: PBMCs. The rearrangement links TRBV2 to TRBJ2-7, with a weak D call TRBD2 (8 bases). This receptor was identified in a male donor in good health and CMV-seropositive. Here the CDR3 reads CASRITGVAGSEQYF. The CDR3, as DNA: TGTGCCAGCAGGATAACAGGGGTAGCGGGGAGCGAGCAGTACTTC.